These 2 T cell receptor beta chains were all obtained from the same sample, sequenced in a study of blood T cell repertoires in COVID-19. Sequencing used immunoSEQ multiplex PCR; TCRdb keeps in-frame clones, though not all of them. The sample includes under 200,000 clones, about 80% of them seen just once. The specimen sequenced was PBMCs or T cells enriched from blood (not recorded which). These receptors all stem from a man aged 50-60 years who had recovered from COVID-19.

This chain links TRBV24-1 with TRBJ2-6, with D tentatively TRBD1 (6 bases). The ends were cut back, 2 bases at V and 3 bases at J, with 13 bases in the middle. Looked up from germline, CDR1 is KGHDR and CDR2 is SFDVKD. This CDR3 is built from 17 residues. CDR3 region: CATSDSQGFYGANVLTF. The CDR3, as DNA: TGTGCCACCAGTGATTCCCAGGGGTTCTATGGGGCCAACGTCCTGACTTTC.

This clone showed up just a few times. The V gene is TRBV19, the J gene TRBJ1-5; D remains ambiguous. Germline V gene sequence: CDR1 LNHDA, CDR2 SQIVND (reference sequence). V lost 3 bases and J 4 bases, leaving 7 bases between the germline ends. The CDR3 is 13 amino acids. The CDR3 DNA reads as TGTGCCAGTAGTATTAACGAGAATCAGCCCCAGCATTTT. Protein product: CASSINENQPQHF. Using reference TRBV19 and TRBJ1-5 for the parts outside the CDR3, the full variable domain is DGGITQSPKYLFRKEGQNVTLSCEQNLNHDAMYWYRQDPGQGLRLIYYSQIVNDFQKGDIAEGYSVSREKKESFPLTVTSAQKNPTAFYLCASSINENQPQHFGDGTRLSIL.